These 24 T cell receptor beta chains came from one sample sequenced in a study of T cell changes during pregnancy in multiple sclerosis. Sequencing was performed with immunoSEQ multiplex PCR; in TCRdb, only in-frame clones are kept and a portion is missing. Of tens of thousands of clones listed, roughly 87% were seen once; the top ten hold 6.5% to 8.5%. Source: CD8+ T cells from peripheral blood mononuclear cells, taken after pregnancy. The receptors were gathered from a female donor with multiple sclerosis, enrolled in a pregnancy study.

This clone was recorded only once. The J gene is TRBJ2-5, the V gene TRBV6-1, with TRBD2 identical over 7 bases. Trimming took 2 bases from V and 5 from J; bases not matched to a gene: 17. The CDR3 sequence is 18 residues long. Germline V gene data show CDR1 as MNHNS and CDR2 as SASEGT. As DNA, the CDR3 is TGTGCCAGCAGTGAATCCCGGACGTCGGGAGGAGGCGTTGAGACCCAGTACTTC. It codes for CASSESRTSGGGVETQYF.

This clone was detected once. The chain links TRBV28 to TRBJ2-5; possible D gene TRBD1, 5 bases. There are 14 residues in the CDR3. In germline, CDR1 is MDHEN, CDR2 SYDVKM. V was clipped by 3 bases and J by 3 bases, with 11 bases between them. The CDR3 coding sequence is TGTGCCAGCAGTTTTGGCAGGGCGGAAGAGACCCAGTACTTC. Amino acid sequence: CASSFGRAEETQYF.

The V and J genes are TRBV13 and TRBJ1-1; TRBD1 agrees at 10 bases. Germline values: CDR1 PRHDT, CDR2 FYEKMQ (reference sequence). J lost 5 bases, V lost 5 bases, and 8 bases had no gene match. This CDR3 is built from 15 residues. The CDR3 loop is CASSLRQGARTEAFF. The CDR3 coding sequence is TGTGCCAGCAGCCTGAGACAGGGGGCGCGGACTGAAGCTTTCTTT.

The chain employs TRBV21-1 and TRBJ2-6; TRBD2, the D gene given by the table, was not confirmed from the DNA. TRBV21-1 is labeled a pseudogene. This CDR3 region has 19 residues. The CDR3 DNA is TGTGCCAGCAGCAACCCTATTCTAACCCCTCCCCCTGGGGCCAACGTCCTGACTTTC. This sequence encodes CASSNPILTPPPGANVLTF.

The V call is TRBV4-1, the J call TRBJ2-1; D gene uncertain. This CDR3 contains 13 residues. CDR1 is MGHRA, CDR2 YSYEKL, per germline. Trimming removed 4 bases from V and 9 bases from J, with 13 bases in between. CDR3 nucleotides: TGCGCCAGCAGCCTGGCTGCAAGCGCTGAGCAGTTCTTC. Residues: CASSLAASAEQFF.

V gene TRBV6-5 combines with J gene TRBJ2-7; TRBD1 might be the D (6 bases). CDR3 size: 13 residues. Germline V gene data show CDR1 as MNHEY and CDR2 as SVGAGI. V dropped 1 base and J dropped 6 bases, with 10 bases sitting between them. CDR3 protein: CASSYFGQSEQYF. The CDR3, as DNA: TGTGCCAGCAGTTACTTTGGACAGAGCGAGCAGTACTTC.

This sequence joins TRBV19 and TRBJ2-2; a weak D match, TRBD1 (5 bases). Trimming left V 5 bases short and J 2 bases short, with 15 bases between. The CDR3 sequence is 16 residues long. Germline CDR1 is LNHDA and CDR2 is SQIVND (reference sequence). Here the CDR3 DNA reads TGTGCCAGTAGTGCCCCGGGCAGGGAAAACACCGGGGAGCTGTTTTTT. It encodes CASSAPGRENTGELFF.

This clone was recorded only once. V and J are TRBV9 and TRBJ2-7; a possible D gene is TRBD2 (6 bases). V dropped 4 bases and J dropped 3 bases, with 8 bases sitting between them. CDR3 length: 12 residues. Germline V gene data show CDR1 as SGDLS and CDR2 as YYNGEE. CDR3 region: CASSPGGYEQYF. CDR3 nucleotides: TGTGCCAGCAGCCCCGGGGGCTACGAGCAGTACTTC. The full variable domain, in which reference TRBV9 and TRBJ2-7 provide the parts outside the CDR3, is DSGVTQTPKHLITATGQRVTLRCSPRSGDLSVYWYQQSLDQGLQFLIQYYNGEERAKGNILERFSAQQFPDLHSELNLSSLELGDSALYFCASSPGGYEQYFGPGTRLTVT.

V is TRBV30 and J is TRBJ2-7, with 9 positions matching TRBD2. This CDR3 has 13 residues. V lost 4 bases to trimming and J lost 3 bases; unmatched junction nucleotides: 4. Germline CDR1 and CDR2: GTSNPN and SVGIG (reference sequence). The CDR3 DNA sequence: TGTGCCTGGACCCTAGCGGGGTTCTACGAGCAGTACTTC. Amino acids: CAWTLAGFYEQYF.

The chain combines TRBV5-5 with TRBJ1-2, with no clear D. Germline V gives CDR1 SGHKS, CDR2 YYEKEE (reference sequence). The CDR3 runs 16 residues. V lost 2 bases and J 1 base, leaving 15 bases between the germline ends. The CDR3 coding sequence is TGTGCCAGCAGCTTCTCGTCACAGCCGATTAACTATGGCTACACCTTC. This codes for CASSFSSQPINYGYTF.

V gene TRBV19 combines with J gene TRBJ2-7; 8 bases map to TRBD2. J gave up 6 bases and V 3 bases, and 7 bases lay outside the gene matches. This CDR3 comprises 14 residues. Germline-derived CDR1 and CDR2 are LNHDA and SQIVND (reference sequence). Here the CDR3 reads CASSISGILSEQYF. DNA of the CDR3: TGTGCCAGTAGTATTAGCGGGATACTGAGCGAGCAGTACTTC.

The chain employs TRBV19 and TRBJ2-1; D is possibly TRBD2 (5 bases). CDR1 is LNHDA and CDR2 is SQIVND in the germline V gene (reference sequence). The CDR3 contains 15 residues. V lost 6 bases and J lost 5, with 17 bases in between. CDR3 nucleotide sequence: TGTGCCAGTAGCCCCGGACTTTCCCCTAACAATGAGCAGTTCTTC. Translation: CASSPGLSPNNEQFF.

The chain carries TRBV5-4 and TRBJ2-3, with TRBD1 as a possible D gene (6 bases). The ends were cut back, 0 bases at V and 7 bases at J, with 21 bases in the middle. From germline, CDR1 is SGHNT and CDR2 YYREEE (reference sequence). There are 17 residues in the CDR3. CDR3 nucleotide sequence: TGTGCCAGCAGCTTGGCCGTCAGGGGAGAGGAACCCTATACGCAGTATTTT. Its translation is CASSLAVRGEEPYTQYF.

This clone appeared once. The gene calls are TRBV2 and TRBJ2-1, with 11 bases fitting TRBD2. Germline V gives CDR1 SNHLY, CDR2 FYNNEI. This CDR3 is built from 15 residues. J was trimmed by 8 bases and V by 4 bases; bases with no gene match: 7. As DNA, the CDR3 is TGTGCCAGCAGTGGGGGTAGCGGGAGGGGCGATGAGCAGTTCTTC. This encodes CASSGGSGRGDEQFF.

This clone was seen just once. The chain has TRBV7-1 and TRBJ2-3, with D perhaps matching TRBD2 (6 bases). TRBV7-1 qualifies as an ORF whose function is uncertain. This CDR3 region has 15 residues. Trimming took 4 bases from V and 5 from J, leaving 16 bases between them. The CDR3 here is CASSLTASDIDTQYF. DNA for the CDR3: TGTGCCAGCAGCTTAACGGCTAGCGATATAGATACGCAGTATTTT.

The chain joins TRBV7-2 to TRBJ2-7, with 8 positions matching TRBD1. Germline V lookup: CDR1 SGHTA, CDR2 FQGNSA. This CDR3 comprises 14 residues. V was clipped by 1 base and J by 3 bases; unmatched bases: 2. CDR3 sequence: CASSLGQGRYEQYF. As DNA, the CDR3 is TGTGCCAGCAGCTTAGGACAGGGGCGCTACGAGCAGTACTTC.

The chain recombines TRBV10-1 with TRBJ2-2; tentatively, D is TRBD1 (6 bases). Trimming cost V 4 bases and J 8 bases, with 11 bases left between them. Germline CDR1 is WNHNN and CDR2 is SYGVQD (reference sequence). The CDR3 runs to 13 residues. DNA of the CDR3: TGCGCCAGCAGTGCAACAGGGATTGGGGAGCTGTTTTTT. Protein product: CASSATGIGELFF.

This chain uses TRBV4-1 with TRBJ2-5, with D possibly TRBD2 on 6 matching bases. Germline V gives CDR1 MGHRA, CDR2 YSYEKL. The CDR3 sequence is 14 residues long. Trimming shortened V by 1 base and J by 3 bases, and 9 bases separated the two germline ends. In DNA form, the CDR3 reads TGCGCCAGCAGCCAAGGGCTAGCGAAAGAGACCCAGTACTTC. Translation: CASSQGLAKETQYF.

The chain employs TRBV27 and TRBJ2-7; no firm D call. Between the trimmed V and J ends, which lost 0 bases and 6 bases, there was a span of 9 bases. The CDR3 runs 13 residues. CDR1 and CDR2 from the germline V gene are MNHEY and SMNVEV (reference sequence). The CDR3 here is CASSLSAVSEQYF. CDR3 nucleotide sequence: TGTGCCAGCAGTTTATCTGCGGTTTCCGAGCAGTACTTC.

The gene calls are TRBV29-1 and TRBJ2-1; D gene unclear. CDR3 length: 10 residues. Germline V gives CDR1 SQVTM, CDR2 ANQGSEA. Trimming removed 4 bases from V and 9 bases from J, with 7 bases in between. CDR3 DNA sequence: TGCAGCGTTGCGAGGCGTGAGCAGTTCTTC. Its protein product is CSVARREQFF.

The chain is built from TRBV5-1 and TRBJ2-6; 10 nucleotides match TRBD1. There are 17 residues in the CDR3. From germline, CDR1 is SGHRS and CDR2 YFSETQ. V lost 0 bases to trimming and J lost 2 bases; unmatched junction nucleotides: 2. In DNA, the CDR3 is TGCGCCAGCAGCTTGGAAGGACAGGGGGCTGGGGCCAACGTCCTGACTTTC. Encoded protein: CASSLEGQGAGANVLTF.

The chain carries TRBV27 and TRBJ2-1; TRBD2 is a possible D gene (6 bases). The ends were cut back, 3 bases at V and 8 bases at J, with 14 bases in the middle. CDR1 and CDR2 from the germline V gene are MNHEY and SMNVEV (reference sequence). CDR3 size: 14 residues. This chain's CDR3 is CASSLGGGPYEQFF. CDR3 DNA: TGTGCCAGCAGTTTGGGAGGAGGGCCGTATGAGCAGTTCTTC.

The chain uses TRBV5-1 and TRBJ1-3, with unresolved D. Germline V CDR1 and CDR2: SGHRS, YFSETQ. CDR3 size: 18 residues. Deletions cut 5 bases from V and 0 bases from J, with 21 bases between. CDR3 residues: CASRGSQREWSSGNTIYF. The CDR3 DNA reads TGCGCCAGCAGAGGGAGTCAAAGGGAGTGGAGCTCTGGAAACACCATATATTTT.

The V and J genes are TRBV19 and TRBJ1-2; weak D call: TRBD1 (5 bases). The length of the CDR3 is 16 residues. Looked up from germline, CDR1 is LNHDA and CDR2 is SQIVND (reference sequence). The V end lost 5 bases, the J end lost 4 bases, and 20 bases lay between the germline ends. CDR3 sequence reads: CASSPLMDTLPYGYTF. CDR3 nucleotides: TGTGCCAGTAGTCCATTAATGGACACCCTTCCCTATGGCTACACCTTC. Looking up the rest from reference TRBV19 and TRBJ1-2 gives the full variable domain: DGGITQSPKYLFRKEGQNVTLSCEQNLNHDAMYWYRQDPGQGLRLIYYSQIVNDFQKGDIAEGYSVSREKKESFPLTVTSAQKNPTAFYLCASSPLMDTLPYGYTFGSGTRLTVV.